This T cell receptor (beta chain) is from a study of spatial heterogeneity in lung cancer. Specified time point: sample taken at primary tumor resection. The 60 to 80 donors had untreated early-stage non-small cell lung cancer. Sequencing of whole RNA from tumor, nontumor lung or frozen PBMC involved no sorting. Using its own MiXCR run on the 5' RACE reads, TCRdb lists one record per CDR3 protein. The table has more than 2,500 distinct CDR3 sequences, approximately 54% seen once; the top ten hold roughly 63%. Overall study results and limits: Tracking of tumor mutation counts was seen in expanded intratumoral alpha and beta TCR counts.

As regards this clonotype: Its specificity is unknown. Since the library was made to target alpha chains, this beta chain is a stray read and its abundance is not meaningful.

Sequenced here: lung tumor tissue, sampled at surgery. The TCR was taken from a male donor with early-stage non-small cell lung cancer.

The CDR3 is CASSPQSERSEQFF. CDR3 coding DNA: TGTGCCAGCAGCCCCCAATCGGAACGGTCTGAGCAGTTCTTC. The V call is TRBV7-2, the J call TRBJ2-1; D gene uncertain. The CDR3 is 14 residues long. The V gene's germline CDR1 is SGHTA and CDR2 FQGNSA. V lost 5 bases, J lost 9 bases, and 17 bases lay in between. Full variable domain (missing parts from reference TRBV7-2 and TRBJ2-1): GAGVSQSPSNKVTEKGKDVELRCDPISGHTALYWYRQSLGQGLEFLIYFQGNSAPDKSGLPSDRFSAERTGGSVSTLTIQRTQQEDSAVYLCASSPQSERSEQFFGPGTRLTVL.